Following are 25 T cell receptor beta chains from one sample sequenced in a study of blood T cell repertoires in COVID-19. Repertoires were generated with immunoSEQ multiplex PCR, while TCRdb's copy carries only in-frame clones and drops some. The data hold some 290,000 clones, with 75% to 90% observed a single time. The sequencing input was peripheral blood. These receptors all stem from a woman in her twenties or thirties with COVID-19, enrolled during active disease.

The J gene is TRBJ2-1, the V gene TRBV6-5; 10 bases match TRBD1. Per the germline V gene, CDR1 is MNHEY and CDR2 is SVGAGI. Losses at the gene ends were 2 bases for V and 3 bases for J; bases not matched to a gene: 1. The CDR3 loop spans 15 amino acids. The CDR3 spells CASSYRTGGYNEQFF. DNA for the CDR3: TGTGCCAGCAGTTACCGGACAGGGGGCTACAATGAGCAGTTCTTC.

The rearrangement joins TRBV9 to TRBJ2-3, with D maybe TRBD1 (5 bases). This CDR3 is 16 amino acids long. Germline lookup yields CDR1 SGDLS and CDR2 YYNGEE. V gave up 0 bases and J gave up 2 bases, with 13 bases separating them. The CDR3 region is CASSVEGRDSTDTQYF. The CDR3 coding sequence is TGTGCCAGCAGCGTAGAAGGCAGGGATTCCACAGATACGCAGTATTTT.

This chain uses TRBV5-5 with TRBJ2-7; 12 nucleotides agree with TRBD2. V lost 0 bases, J lost 2 bases, and 12 bases stayed unmatched. The V gene's germline CDR1 is SGHKS and CDR2 YYEKEE (reference sequence). The CDR3 is 19 amino acids. CDR3 region: CASSLAGLAGHPKTYEQYF. DNA for the CDR3: TGTGCCAGCAGCTTGGCCGGACTAGCGGGACACCCTAAGACCTACGAGCAGTACTTC.

The chain uses TRBV5-4 and TRBJ2-5; D remains unclear. Germline CDR1 reads SGHNT; CDR2 reads YYREEE (reference sequence). The CDR3 loop spans 14 amino acids. Trimming cost V 2 bases and J 1 base, with 9 bases left between them. The CDR3 spells CASSFRQVQETQYF. In DNA, the CDR3 is TGTGCCAGCAGCTTTAGGCAGGTCCAAGAGACCCAGTACTTC.

This chain uses TRBV28 with TRBJ1-4; the D gene is possibly TRBD1 (6 bases). V was clipped by 5 bases and J by 6 bases, with 19 bases between them. The germline V gene has CDR1 MDHEN and CDR2 SYDVKM. CDR3 length: 16 residues. CDR3 sequence reads: CASSPAAGGGHEKLFF. CDR3 sequence (DNA): TGTGCCAGCAGTCCGGCGGCGGGAGGGGGACATGAAAAACTGTTTTTT.

The chain joins TRBV11-2 to TRBJ2-7; 10 bases are a match to TRBD1. The CDR3 contains 17 residues. Trimming removed 1 base from V and 0 bases from J; junction bases left unmatched: 6. Looked up from germline, CDR1 is SGHAT and CDR2 is FQNNGV. CDR3: CASSLVGQGLVSYEQYF. In DNA, the CDR3 is TGTGCCAGCAGCTTAGTGGGACAGGGGCTGGTCTCCTACGAGCAGTACTTC.

The CDR3 sequence: CASSEETAYGYTF. The DNA of the CDR3 is TGTGCCAGCAGTGAAGAGACTGCCTATGGCTACACCTTC. This rearrangement joins TRBV6-1 to TRBJ1-2; D not certain. The CDR3 has 13 residues. V was clipped by 1 base and J by 4 bases, with 7 bases between them. Germline V gene data show CDR1 as MNHNS and CDR2 as SASEGT.

This chain links TRBV19 with TRBJ2-7, with 7 bases identical to TRBD1. Germline V gives CDR1 LNHDA, CDR2 SQIVND (reference sequence). After removal of 5 bases from V and 4 bases from J, the junction contained 2 bases not matched to a gene. This CDR3 is built from 12 residues. In DNA form, the CDR3 reads TGTGCCAGTAGTGCGACAGGGTACGAGCAGTACTTC. Amino acid sequence: CASSATGYEQYF.

This rearrangement joins TRBV7-6 to TRBJ2-3; 9 bases align to TRBD2. CDR3 length: 20 amino acids. Per the germline V gene, CDR1 is SGHVS and CDR2 is FNYEAQ. Germline trimming cut 4 bases from V and 0 bases from J; bases unmatched to any gene: 17. The CDR3 region has the DNA TGTGCCAGCAGCTCCAACGGGGCTAGCGGGGATTTAGCTAGCACAGATACGCAGTATTTT. It encodes CASSSNGASGDLASTDTQYF. The full variable domain, completed using reference TRBV7-6 and TRBJ2-3, is GAGVSQSPRYKVTKRGQDVALRCDPISGHVSLYWYRQALGQGPEFLTYFNYEAQQDKSGLPNDRFSAERPEGSISTLTIQRTEQRDSAMYRCASSSNGASGDLASTDTQYFGPGTRLTVL.

The chain has TRBV29-1 and TRBJ2-3, with D uncertain. Per the germline V gene, CDR1 is SQVTM and CDR2 is ANQGSEA. There are 14 residues in the CDR3. The V and J ends lost 5 bases and 3 bases respectively, with 15 bases between them. Here the CDR3 DNA reads TGCAGCGTTAATGGCTTGGGCACAACAGATACGCAGTATTTT. Its translation is CSVNGLGTTDTQYF.

DNA of the CDR3: TGTGCCAGTAGCCACGACAGGGAACCTGGAAACACCATATATTTT. Protein product: CASSHDREPGNTIYF. The V gene is TRBV19, the J gene TRBJ1-3; 7 bases align to TRBD1. Germline assignment: CDR1 LNHDA and CDR2 SQIVND (reference sequence). The CDR3 extends over 15 amino acids. The junction had 7 bases not matched to a gene; V was cut back by 6 bases and J by 2 bases. Using reference TRBV19 and TRBJ1-3 for the parts outside the CDR3, the full variable domain is DGGITQSPKYLFRKEGQNVTLSCEQNLNHDAMYWYRQDPGQGLRLIYYSQIVNDFQKGDIAEGYSVSREKKESFPLTVTSAQKNPTAFYLCASSHDREPGNTIYFGEGSWLTVV.

This chain uses TRBV28 with TRBJ2-1; 12 bases map to TRBD2. V lost 5 bases, J lost 8 bases, and 7 bases stayed unmatched. In germline, CDR1 is MDHEN, CDR2 SYDVKM. This CDR3 has 15 amino acids. CDR3 sequence (DNA): TGTGCCAGCAGTCACCGACTAGCGGGAGCGTATGAGCAGTTCTTC. Translation gives CASSHRLAGAYEQFF.

This chain links TRBV6-7 with TRBJ1-2; the D is unclear. TRBV6-7 belongs to the ORF category, with a function that is uncertain. The V gene lost 1 base and the J gene lost 3 bases, with 18 bases spanning the gap. The CDR3 covers 17 residues. For the CDR3, the DNA is TGTGCCAGCAGTTACTTCCCTTCAGGTGATTGCGACTATGGCTACACCTTC. It specifies CASSYFPSGDCDYGYTF.

As to this clone: The sample has other DNA sequences that encode this CDR3 too. The chain employs TRBV19 and TRBJ1-5, with 8 positions matching TRBD1. J was trimmed by 6 bases and V by 5 bases; bases with no gene match: 3. The V gene's germline CDR1 is LNHDA and CDR2 SQIVND (reference sequence). This CDR3 is built from 13 residues. CDR3 in amino acids: CASSPDRGQPQHF. CDR3 coding DNA: TGTGCCAGTAGTCCCGACAGGGGTCAGCCCCAGCATTTT.

This chain links TRBV5-4 with TRBJ1-1, with unresolved D. The length of the CDR3 is 16 residues. The V and J ends lost 4 bases and 1 base respectively, with 17 bases between them. Germline-derived CDR1 and CDR2 are SGHNT and YYREEE (reference sequence). CDR3 coding DNA: TGTGCCAGCAGCCCCCAAGCGAGCACGGGGAACACTGAAGCTTTCTTT. Translated, it gives CASSPQASTGNTEAFF.

The chain links TRBV9 to TRBJ1-1; 7 positions agree with TRBD1. V lost 6 bases, J lost 1 base, and 6 bases stayed unmatched. Germline V CDR1 and CDR2: SGDLS, YYNGEE. The CDR3 consists of 14 residues. CDR3 nucleotides: TGTGCCAGCAATGACGGACAGGCGAACACTGAAGCTTTCTTT. Encoded protein: CASNDGQANTEAFF.

V gene TRBV6-5 combines with J gene TRBJ2-7; TRBD2 might be the D (5 bases). V lost 2 bases and J 2 bases, leaving 13 bases between the germline ends. The CDR3 is 15 residues long. Germline V lookup: CDR1 MNHEY, CDR2 SVGAGI. As DNA, the CDR3 is TGTGCCAGCAGTTACCGGATTGGAGGTACCTACGAGCAGTACTTC. Residues: CASSYRIGGTYEQYF.

The chain combines TRBV3-1 (or the pseudogene TRBV3-2) with TRBJ2-3; no reliable D call. Trimming left V 3 bases short and J 0 bases short, with 13 bases between. Germline-derived CDR1 and CDR2 are LGHDT and YNNKEL (reference sequence). The CDR3 covers 16 residues. This CDR3 is CASSQGSSGSTDTQYF. CDR3 in DNA: TGTGCCAGCAGCCAGGGTTCCTCCGGGAGCACAGATACGCAGTATTTT.

The chain joins TRBV5-1 to TRBJ2-1, with 15 nucleotides matching TRBD2. The CDR3 is made up of 19 amino acids. V lost 5 bases, J lost 0 bases, and 9 bases stayed unmatched. Germline V gene lookup returns CDR1 SGHRS and CDR2 YFSETQ. CDR3 nucleotides: TGCGCCAGCAGGCTAGGGGGACTAGCGGGAGGCAGCTCCTACAATGAGCAGTTCTTC. It codes for CASRLGGLAGGSSYNEQFF.

This rearrangement joins TRBV11-2 to TRBJ1-6; D gene uncertain. The CDR3 runs to 18 residues. CDR1 and CDR2 from the germline V gene are SGHAT and FQNNGV. V was cut by 1 base and J by 5 bases, with 18 bases left in between. CDR3 DNA sequence: TGTGCCAGCAGCTTAGGTGGTGCGGGGAGCCTTCATAATTCACCCCTCCACTTT. This gives the protein CASSLGGAGSLHNSPLHF. Variable domain in full (rest from reference TRBV11-2 and TRBJ1-6): EAGVAQSPRYKIIEKRQSVAFWCNPISGHATLYWYQQILGQGPKLLIQFQNNGVVDDSQLPKDRFSAERLKGVDSTLKIQPAKLEDSAVYLCASSLGGAGSLHNSPLHFGNGTRLTVT.

V and J are TRBV4-1 and TRBJ1-6, with D hard to call. CDR1 and CDR2 from the germline V gene are MGHRA and YSYEKL. Trimming took off 0 bases at V and 0 bases at J, with 12 bases between the two ends. The CDR3 covers 18 residues. This chain's CDR3 is CASSQDWASSSYNSPLHF. CDR3 nucleotides: TGCGCCAGCAGCCAAGATTGGGCCAGTAGCTCCTATAATTCACCCCTCCACTTT.

The genes are TRBV28 and TRBJ2-1; TRBD2 matches at 13 bases. This CDR3 spans 15 amino acids. Losses at the gene ends were 5 bases for V and 8 bases for J; bases not matched to a gene: 6. The germline V gene has CDR1 MDHEN and CDR2 SYDVKM. The CDR3 region is CASSLTSGRADEQFF. The CDR3, as DNA: TGTGCCAGCAGTCTAACTAGCGGGAGGGCCGATGAGCAGTTCTTC.

The chain couples TRBV3-1 (or the pseudogene TRBV3-2) to TRBJ2-1; D might be TRBD1 (9 bases). The CDR3 runs to 16 residues. Looked up from germline, CDR1 is LGHDT and CDR2 is YNNKEL (reference sequence). V was trimmed by 3 bases and J by 6 bases, leaving 18 bases between them. This chain's CDR3 is CASSHLSGTGLNEQFF. DNA for the CDR3: TGTGCCAGCAGCCATCTTAGCGGGACAGGGCTCAATGAGCAGTTCTTC.

This clone was recorded once. The V gene is TRBV7-9, the J gene TRBJ1-3; 7 bases agree with TRBD1. Germline assignment: CDR1 SEHNR and CDR2 FQNEAQ (reference sequence). The CDR3 has 15 amino acids. V was clipped by 4 bases and J by 2 bases; unmatched bases: 5. The CDR3 DNA reads TGTGCCAGCAGCTGGGGACAGACGGCTGGAAACACCATATATTTT. Amino acid sequence: CASSWGQTAGNTIYF.

This sequence joins TRBV24-1 and TRBJ2-3, with 7 bases aligning to TRBD2. CDR1 and CDR2 (germline): KGHDR, SFDVKD. Trimming removed 1 base from V and 3 bases from J; junction bases left unmatched: 6. The CDR3 spans 16 residues. CDR3 in amino acids: CATSDFVAGVTDTQYF. As DNA, the CDR3 is TGTGCCACCAGTGATTTCGTGGCGGGAGTAACAGATACGCAGTATTTT.